A selection of T cell receptor beta chains follows, all from one sample in a study of shared clonotypes between healthy human individuals. TCRdb's copy holds only in-frame clones and misses some; the assay was immunoSEQ multiplex PCR. The sample contains millions of clones, 95% of which appear only once. Specimen: naive CD4+ T cells sorted from blood. These receptor sequences come from a man aged 18 to 35 in good health. Both conserved end residues are part of each CDR3. The order of the fields is CDR3 protein, CDR3 DNA, V gene, J gene, D gene, clone size. D genes are given only for firm matches. Only some rows state a clone size, as once, few, many or a class for expanded clones.

CDR3 protein: CASSSTALNTEAFF
CDR3 DNA: TGTGCCAGCAGCTCTACAGCACTGAACACTGAAGCTTTCTTT
V gene: TRBV7-9
J gene: TRBJ1-1
D gene: .
clone size: .

CDR3 protein: CAISESGREGTGELFF
CDR3 DNA: TGTGCCATCAGTGAGTCGGGCAGGGAAGGCACCGGGGAGCTGTTTTTT
V gene: TRBV10-3
J gene: TRBJ2-2
D gene: .
clone size: .

CDR3 protein: CAISEGTNTEAFF
CDR3 DNA: TGTGCCATCAGTGAAGGAACGAACACTGAAGCTTTCTTT
V gene: TRBV10-3
J gene: TRBJ1-1
D gene: .
clone size: once

CDR3 protein: CASSEGRQPQHF
CDR3 DNA: TGTGCCAGCAGTGAAGGAAGGCAGCCCCAGCATTTT
V gene: TRBV6-1
J gene: TRBJ1-5
D gene: .
clone size: .

CDR3 protein: CASTRAGGQNQPQHF
CDR3 DNA: TGTGCCAGCACGAGGGCGGGGGGGCAGAATCAGCCCCAGCATTTT
V gene: TRBV7-2
J gene: TRBJ1-5
D gene: .
clone size: .

CDR3 protein: CASSQERRQGIYEQYF
CDR3 DNA: TGCGCCAGCAGCCAAGAACGTCGACAGGGTATCTACGAGCAGTACTTC
V gene: TRBV4-1
J gene: TRBJ2-7
D gene: TRBD1
clone size: .

CDR3 protein: CASSPPIGSYGYTF
CDR3 DNA: TGTGCCAGCTCACCACCGATTGGTTCCTATGGCTACACCTTC
V gene: TRBV18
J gene: TRBJ1-2
D gene: .
clone size: .

CDR3 protein: CASRTAQGPYEQYF
CDR3 DNA: TGCGCCAGCAGGACCGCGCAGGGGCCCTACGAGCAGTACTTC
V gene: TRBV5-1
J gene: TRBJ2-7
D gene: .
clone size: .

CDR3 protein: CASRATSGANVLTF
CDR3 DNA: TGTGCCAGCAGGGCGACCTCTGGGGCCAACGTCCTGACTTTC
V gene: TRBV6-5
J gene: TRBJ2-6
D gene: .
clone size: .

CDR3 protein: CASSLVAGGQETQYF
CDR3 DNA: TGTGCCAGCAGCTTAGTGGCGGGGGGCCAAGAGACCCAGTACTTC
V gene: TRBV7-2
J gene: TRBJ2-5
D gene: TRBD2
clone size: .

CDR3 protein: CASSKPGQGSYGYTF
CDR3 DNA: TGTGCCAGCAGCAAACCGGGACAGGGGAGCTATGGCTACACCTTC
V gene: TRBV5-6
J gene: TRBJ1-2
D gene: TRBD1
clone size: .

CDR3 protein: CASSLKGALNSPLHF
CDR3 DNA: TGTGCCAGCAGCCTAAAAGGGGCGCTCAATTCACCCCTCCACTTT
V gene: TRBV7-9
J gene: TRBJ1-6
D gene: .
clone size: .

CDR3 protein: CASSPRTSGGRLRYYEQYF
CDR3 DNA: TGTGCCAGCAGCCCGCGGACTAGCGGGGGACGGTTGCGCTACTACGAGCAGTACTTC
V gene: TRBV9
J gene: TRBJ2-7
D gene: TRBD2
clone size: .

CDR3 protein: CAWTSYVHEQFF
CDR3 DNA: TGTGCCTGGACCTCTTACGTCCATGAGCAGTTCTTC
V gene: TRBV30
J gene: TRBJ2-1
D gene: .
clone size: .

CDR3 protein: CASSQRDGNEQYF
CDR3 DNA: TGTGCCAGCTCACAGAGGGACGGGAACGAGCAGTACTTC
V gene: TRBV18
J gene: TRBJ2-7
D gene: .
clone size: .

CDR3 protein: CASSVLTGESPLHF
CDR3 DNA: TGTGCCAGTAGTGTCCTGACAGGGGAGTCACCCCTCCACTTT
V gene: TRBV19
J gene: TRBJ1-6
D gene: TRBD1
clone size: .

CDR3 protein: CASSLRGTGNNSPLHF
CDR3 DNA: TGTGCCAGCAGCTTACGAGGGACAGGGAACAATTCACCCCTCCACTTT
V gene: TRBV11-2
J gene: TRBJ1-6
D gene: TRBD1
clone size: .